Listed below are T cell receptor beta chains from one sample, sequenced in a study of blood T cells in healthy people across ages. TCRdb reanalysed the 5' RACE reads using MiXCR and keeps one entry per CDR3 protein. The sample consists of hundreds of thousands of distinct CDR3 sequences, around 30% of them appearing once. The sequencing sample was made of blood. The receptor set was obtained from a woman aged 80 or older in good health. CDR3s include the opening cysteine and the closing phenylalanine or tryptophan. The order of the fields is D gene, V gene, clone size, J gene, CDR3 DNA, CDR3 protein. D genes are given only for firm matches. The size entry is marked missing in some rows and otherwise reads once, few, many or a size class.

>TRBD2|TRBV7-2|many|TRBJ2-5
TGTGCCAGCAGCTTATCCAGCGGGGGGCCCATACGGGCCGAGACCCAGTACTTC
CASSLSSGGPIRAETQYF
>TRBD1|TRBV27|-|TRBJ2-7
TGTGCCAGCAGCTTAACCCTAGGCCGCCGGGACAGGGCGGGCTACGAGCAGTACTTC
CASSLTLGRRDRAGYEQYF
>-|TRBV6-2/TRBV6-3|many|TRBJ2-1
TGTGCCAGCAGACGGCTCGACAATGAGCAGTTCTTC
CASRRLDNEQFF
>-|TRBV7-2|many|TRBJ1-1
TGTGCCAGCAGCTTAAAGACGAACACTGAAGCTTTCTTT
CASSLKTNTEAFF
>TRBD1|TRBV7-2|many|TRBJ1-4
TGTGCCAGCAGTACCGGGACAGGGACAACTAATGAAAAACTGTTTTTT
CASSTGTGTTNEKLFF
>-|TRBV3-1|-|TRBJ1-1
TGTGCCAGCAGCCAAGTGGGTATGAACACTGAAGCTTTCTTT
CASSQVGMNTEAFF
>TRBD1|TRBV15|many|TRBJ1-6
TGTGCCACCAGCAGAGTGGGACAGTCCCCTTCACCCCTCCACTTT
CATSRVGQSPSPLHF
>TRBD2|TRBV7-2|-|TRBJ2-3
TGTGCCAGCAGCTTAACCGCGGGAGCATTACGGGACGGCGTGTATTTT
CASSLTAGALRDGVYF
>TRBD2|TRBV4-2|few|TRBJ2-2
TGTGCCAGCAGCCTTAGCGGGGCCTCCGACGGGGAGCTGTTTTTT
CASSLSGASDGELFF
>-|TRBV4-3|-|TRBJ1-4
TGCGCCAGCAGCCAAGTACCGACCGGTGGGAAACTGTTTTTT
CASSQVPTGGKLFF
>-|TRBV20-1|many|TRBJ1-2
TGCAGTGCTAGAGGGCAGGCCCTTAACTATGGCTACACCTTC
CSARGQALNYGYTF
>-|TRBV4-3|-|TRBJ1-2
TGCGCCAGCAGCCAAGTAAGCTCAGGAGACGGCTATGGCTACACCTTC
CASSQVSSGDGYGYTF
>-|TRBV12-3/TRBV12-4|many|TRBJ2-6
TGTGCCAGCAGTTGGAGCCCCCTAGCTGGGGCCAACGTCCTGACTTTC
CASSWSPLAGANVLTF
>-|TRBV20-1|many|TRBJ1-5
TGCAGTGCCGACCCAGACACTAGCAATCAGCCCCAGCATTTT
CSADPDTSNQPQHF
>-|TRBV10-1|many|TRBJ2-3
TGCGCCAGCAGTGGACAGACCACCACAGATACGCAGTATTTT
CASSGQTTTDTQYF
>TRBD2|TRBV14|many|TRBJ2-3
TGTGCCAGCAGCCAAGGCCCGGGACTATTCACAGATACGCAGTATTTT
CASSQGPGLFTDTQYF
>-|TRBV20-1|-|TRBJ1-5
TGCAGTGCTAGAGATACATCCCGGGCTAGCAATCAGCCCCAGCATTTT
CSARDTSRASNQPQHF
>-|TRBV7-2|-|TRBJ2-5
TGTGCCAGCAGCCGATGGGACATACCCTCCTACAATGAGCAGTACTTC
CASSRWDIPSYNEQYF
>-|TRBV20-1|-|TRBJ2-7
TGCAGTGCTAGTGATCCCGGGAGCACCTACGAGCAGTACTTC
CSASDPGSTYEQYF
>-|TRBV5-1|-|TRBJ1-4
TGCGCCGGCAGCAACCGGGACATTAATGAAAAACTGTTTTTT
CAGSNRDINEKLFF
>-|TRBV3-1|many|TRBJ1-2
TGTGCCAGCAGCTCTAGCTCAAACAGGGCTACTAACTATGGCTACACCTTC
CASSSSSNRATNYGYTF
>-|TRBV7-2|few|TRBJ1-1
TGTGCCAGCCGGCCCCCGAACACTGAAGCTTTCTTT
CASRPPNTEAFF
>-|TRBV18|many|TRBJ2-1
TGTGCCAGCTCACCGGAGGGGGTTGGTGAGCAGTTCTTC
CASSPEGVGEQFF
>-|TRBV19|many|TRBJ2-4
TGTGCCAGTACCGACCGTGCCGGGGGGCGAAACATTCAGTACTTC
CASTDRAGGRNIQYF
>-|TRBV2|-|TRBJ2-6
TGTGCCAGCGGGGGGACAGTAAGCATCTCTGGGGCCGACGTCCTGACTTTC
CASGGTVSISGADVLTF
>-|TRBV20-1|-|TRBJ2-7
TGCAGTGCTGTGGGGGCCCTAGACGGCTCCTACAATGAGCAGTACTTC
CSAVGALDGSYNEQYF
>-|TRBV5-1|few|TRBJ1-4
TGCGCCAGCAGCCCTGGAAGAGAGGAAAAACTGTTTTTT
CASSPGREEKLFF